The 20 T cell receptor beta chains in this list originate from one sample, sequenced in a study of OX40 agonist ivuxolimab in advanced cancers. Produced via immunoSEQ multiplex PCR; TCRdb's table is partial and in-frame only. The table lists fewer than 40,000 clones, approximately 80% of them singletons. Material: CD4+ or CD8+ T cells sorted from blood, obtained in a trial of the OX40 agonist ivuxolimab. These receptors were collected from an adult with an advanced solid tumor such as melanoma, head and neck, liver or kidney cancer.

CDR3 protein: CASTGINTGELFF. The CDR3, as DNA: TGTGCCAGTACAGGGATAAACACCGGGGAGCTGTTTTTT. The genes are TRBV19 and TRBJ2-2, with D possibly being TRBD1 (5 bases). Trimming removed 7 bases at V and 2 bases at J, with 8 bases between. This CDR3 has 13 residues. Germline V gene lookup returns CDR1 LNHDA and CDR2 SQIVND (reference sequence).

This clone was counted a few times. CDR3 in DNA: TGTGCCAGCAGTGAATTGCCGGGAAATTCACCCCTCCACTTT. Amino acids: CASSELPGNSPLHF. The chain employs TRBV6-5 and TRBJ1-6, with D unresolved. Trimming stripped 5 bases from V and 7 bases from J, with 12 bases between. The CDR3 extends over 14 amino acids. Germline V gives CDR1 MNHEY, CDR2 SVGAGI.

The chain combines TRBV6-1 with TRBJ2-5; 12 bases map to TRBD2. The CDR3 contains 14 residues. Per germline, CDR1 MNHNS and CDR2 SASEGT. The junction had 6 bases not matched to a gene; V was cut back by 8 bases and J by 5 bases. CDR3 in amino acids: CASSRLAGDETQYF. In DNA form, the CDR3 reads TGTGCCAGCTCTAGACTAGCGGGAGACGAGACCCAGTACTTC.

In this sample, this clone turned up a few times. The rearrangement joins TRBV15 to TRBJ1-3; the match to TRBD1 covers 7 bases. From germline, CDR1 is LNHNV and CDR2 YYDKDF (reference sequence). V gave up 3 bases and J gave up 0 bases; unmatched junction bases: 2. The CDR3 extends over 15 amino acids. In DNA, the CDR3 is TGTGCCACCAGCAGCGACAGGGACTCTGGAAACACCATATATTTT. As protein: CATSSDRDSGNTIYF.

The rearrangement links TRBV5-5 to TRBJ1-5; D gene unclear. CDR3 length: 13 amino acids. Trimming took off 2 bases at V and 4 bases at J, with 7 bases between the two ends. Germline V lookup: CDR1 SGHKS, CDR2 YYEKEE (reference sequence). The CDR3, as DNA: TGTGCCAGCAGCTTTGGGCCAAATCAGCCCCAGCATTTT. Its translation is CASSFGPNQPQHF.

As DNA, the CDR3 is TGTGCCAGCAGCTTAGGGCGGTTTGGCTACACCTTC. Protein sequence: CASSLGRFGYTF. V gene TRBV7-3 combines with J gene TRBJ1-2, with D hard to call. Trimming pared 2 bases from V and 7 bases from J, leaving 8 bases between. The germline CDR1 and CDR2 sequences are SGHTA and FQGTGA. The CDR3 is 12 residues long.

The CDR3 bases are TGTGCCAGCAAATCCAGCCCCGGGGATCAGCCCCAGCATTTT. This translates into CASKSSPGDQPQHF. The gene calls are TRBV6-5 and TRBJ1-5, with D unresolved. The CDR3 totals 14 residues. Trimming pared 7 bases from V and 5 bases from J, leaving 15 bases between. CDR1 and CDR2 (germline): MNHEY, SVGAGI.

J is TRBJ2-5 and V is TRBV10-2; 7 nucleotides match TRBD2. With the DNA end fitting TRBJ2-7 better, the J assignment may be wrong. Germline-derived CDR1 and CDR2 are WSHSY and SAAADI. The CDR3 is made up of 17 amino acids. The DNA for the CDR3 is TGCGCCAGCAGTGAGTGGGGTAGCGGGCCGCTCTCCTACGAGCAGTACTTC. It is translated as CASSEWGSGPLSYEQYF.

The J gene is TRBJ2-1, the V gene TRBV29-1; 11 nucleotides align to TRBD2. The CDR3 extends over 15 amino acids. Germline CDR1 and CDR2: SQVTM and ANQGSEA. V was clipped by 7 bases and J by 4 bases; unmatched bases: 9. The CDR3 coding sequence is TGCAGCGCCTCGACTAGCGGGGCCAGATACAATGAGCAGTTCTTC. Its protein product is CSASTSGARYNEQFF.

The chain links TRBV4-1 to TRBJ2-3; D unresolved. The CDR3 spans 15 residues. V lost 2 bases and J lost 3, with 12 bases in between. Germline CDR1 MGHRA, CDR2 YSYEKL. Here the CDR3 DNA reads TGCGCCAGCAGCCAACTTGGTTTTGTTACAGATACGCAGTATTTT. Translated, it gives CASSQLGFVTDTQYF.

The sample holds one count of this clone. The chain links TRBV11-2 to TRBJ2-2; D is ambiguous. CDR1 is SGHAT, CDR2 FQNNGV, per germline. The CDR3 totals 13 residues. The V end lost 5 bases, the J end lost 6 bases, and 10 bases lay between the germline ends. The CDR3: CASSPTLAGELFF. The CDR3 DNA follows: TGTGCCAGCAGCCCTACTCTGGCCGGGGAGCTGTTTTTT.

This clone showed up just once. This chain uses TRBV6-4 with TRBJ2-3; tentatively, D is TRBD1 (6 bases). V was cut by 6 bases and J by 12 bases, with 16 bases left in between. This CDR3 spans 12 amino acids. Germline values: CDR1 MRHNA, CDR2 SNTAGT. CDR3 protein: CASSDGTSRQYF. CDR3 DNA: TGTGCCAGCAGCGATGGGACATCGAGACAGTATTTT.

The count of this clone is one. This chain uses TRBV2 with TRBJ1-1; D may be TRBD1 (5 bases). This CDR3 has 15 residues. CDR1 is SNHLY, CDR2 FYNNEI, per germline. V was clipped by 8 bases and J by 3 bases, with 19 bases between them. The DNA of the CDR3 is TGTGCCAGCGACCAGGGAGGGACGCGGGACACTGAAGCTTTCTTT. It encodes CASDQGGTRDTEAFF.

The CDR3 DNA sequence: TGTGCCAGCAGCTCCCAGGGTGGAGACCGTCAGCCCCAGCATTTT. Its protein is CASSSQGGDRQPQHF. The rearrangement joins TRBV7-9 to TRBJ1-5; D might be TRBD1 (5 bases). CDR1 is SEHNR and CDR2 is FQNEAQ in the germline V gene (reference sequence). The CDR3 is made up of 15 amino acids. V was trimmed by 4 bases and J by 6 bases, leaving 16 bases between them.

The rearrangement joins TRBV11-2 to TRBJ2-7; 7 bases match TRBD1. The CDR3 totals 17 residues. Trimming took 8 bases from V and 0 from J; bases not matched to a gene: 16. Germline V lookup: CDR1 SGHAT, CDR2 FQNNGV. Here the CDR3 DNA reads TGTGCCAGCGGCTCACTCAGGGGGTTAGGCAGCTCCTACGAGCAGTACTTC. This gives the protein CASGSLRGLGSSYEQYF.

This chain links TRBV6-1 with TRBJ2-7; D is unclear. Per the germline V gene, CDR1 is MNHNS and CDR2 is SASEGT. The V end lost 4 bases, the J end lost 4 bases, and 11 bases lay between the germline ends. The CDR3 has 13 residues. The CDR3 here is CASSVVDGYEQYF. In DNA form, the CDR3 reads TGTGCCAGCAGTGTCGTGGACGGGTACGAGCAGTACTTC.

By sample fraction, this clone is medium-sized (0.01 to 0.1%). Other DNA sequences in the same sample also yield this CDR3. This chain joins TRBV5-4 and TRBJ2-7; D gene ambiguous. CDR1 and CDR2 from the germline V gene are SGHNT and YYREEE (reference sequence). V lost 0 bases and J 2 bases, leaving 6 bases between the germline ends. This CDR3 is built from 13 residues. The CDR3 protein is CASSLGGPYEQYF. The CDR3 region has the DNA TGTGCCAGCAGCTTGGGTGGTCCCTACGAGCAGTACTTC.

This clone appeared once. The rearrangement uses TRBV5-3 and TRBJ2-4, with unresolved D. TRBV5-3 is filed as an ORF, its function uncertain. The CDR3 runs 13 residues. V was trimmed by 8 bases and J by 8 bases, leaving 17 bases between them. The CDR3 spells CASSRQSGDIQYF. In DNA form, the CDR3 reads TGTGCCAGCAGCCGGCAATCTGGGGACATTCAGTACTTC.

The chain joins TRBV19 to TRBJ2-1; TRBD2 might be the D (7 bases). The CDR3 is 13 amino acids. Per germline, CDR1 LNHDA and CDR2 SQIVND (reference sequence). Trimming shortened V by 4 bases and J by 8 bases, and 12 bases separated the two germline ends. The CDR3 loop is CASSTRGGDEQFF. In DNA, the CDR3 is TGTGCCAGTAGTACCAGAGGGGGGGATGAGCAGTTCTTC. Together with reference TRBV19 and TRBJ2-1, the CDR3 gives the full variable domain: DGGITQSPKYLFRKEGQNVTLSCEQNLNHDAMYWYRQDPGQGLRLIYYSQIVNDFQKGDIAEGYSVSREKKESFPLTVTSAQKNPTAFYLCASSTRGGDEQFFGPGTRLTVL.

V is TRBV10-1 and J is TRBJ2-2; TRBD2 is a possible D gene (6 bases). V lost 3 bases, J lost 4 bases, and 9 bases lay in between. Germline lookup yields CDR1 WNHNN and CDR2 SYGVQD (reference sequence). The CDR3 totals 14 residues. The CDR3 spells CASSDTSPTGELFF. CDR3 coding DNA: TGCGCCAGCAGTGATACTAGCCCCACCGGGGAGCTGTTTTTT.